Presented here are 4 T cell receptor beta chains from one specimen sequenced in a study of spatial heterogeneity in lung cancer. Study-level findings and limits: Higher tumor mutation counts went along with higher counts of expanded intratumoral alpha and beta TCRs.

Time point described: sample taken at primary tumor resection. One entry per CDR3 protein, called by TCRdb with MiXCR from the 5' RACE reads. The top ten clones hold approximately 21% of a sample with approximately 94,000 distinct CDR3 sequences, around 4.3% of them seen once. Their antigens are not known. The starting material was lung tumor tissue, obtained at surgery. The receptors were sampled from a male donor with early-stage non-small cell lung cancer.

As regards this clonotype: The junction and the germline gene differ at one end; a read error may be behind it. The chain links TRBV3-1 to TRBJ2-7; unclear D gene. There are 12 residues in the CDR3. Germline CDR1 reads LGHDT; CDR2 reads YNNKEL (reference sequence). The CDR3 region is CARSQQTYEQYF. The CDR3 nucleotides read TGTGCCCGCAGCCAACAGACCTACGAGCAGTACTTC.

In its sample, this clonotype was seen many times. CDR3 protein: CASSLTGNSGNTIYF. CDR3 bases: TGTGCCAGCAGCTTAACGGGTAACTCTGGAAACACCATATATTTT. The J gene is TRBJ1-3, the V gene TRBV5-6; D is unresolved. CDR3 size: 15 residues. Germline V gene sequence: CDR1 SGHDT, CDR2 YYEEEE. The germline V and J ends were trimmed by 2 bases and 0 bases, with 9 bases remaining between them.

This clonotype was observed at least ten times. The rearrangement uses TRBV4-1 and TRBJ2-1, with 7 positions matching TRBD2. V lost 9 bases to trimming and J lost 0 bases; unmatched junction nucleotides: 5. The germline CDR1 and CDR2 sequences are MGHRA and YSYEKL. This CDR3 contains 14 residues. In nucleotides, the CDR3 is TGCGCCAGTGCTCGCGGGAGCTCCTACAATGAGCAGTTCTTC. The encoded protein is CASARGSSYNEQFF.

This clonotype was observed at least ten times. The chain joins TRBV7-8 to TRBJ1-1, with D uncertain. The germline gives CDR1 SGHVS, CDR2 FQNEAQ. The V end was cut by 5 bases, the J end by 0 bases, with 13 bases between. The CDR3 contains 15 residues. The CDR3 reads CASSQHGSLNTEAFF. The CDR3 nucleotides read TGTGCCAGCAGCCAACACGGGTCCTTGAACACTGAAGCTTTCTTT.